A single sample is the source of the 11 T cell receptor beta chains below, sequenced in a study of CD8+ T cells in alopecia areata. Extraction of RNA preceded its reverse transcription into cDNA, which served as the sequencing template. Measured with immunoSEQ multiplex PCR; TCRdb has only the in-frame clones, and not every one. The data contain roughly 19,000 clones, around 66% of them singletons. In alopecia areata patients, both lesional scalp punch biopsies and peripheral blood were collected. The input for sequencing was skin, taken at week 0. These receptors all come from a human donor with alopecia areata.

The rearrangement joins TRBV4-2 to TRBJ2-1; D gene ambiguous. CDR3 length: 12 amino acids. Germline V gene data show CDR1 as LGHNA and CDR2 as YNFKEQ. V gave up 4 bases and J gave up 8 bases, with 9 bases separating them. This chain's CDR3 is CASSPLSDEQFF. DNA for the CDR3: TGTGCCAGCAGCCCACTTTCCGATGAGCAGTTCTTC.

The CDR3 region is CASCREFALNTIYF. CDR3 sequence (DNA): TGTGCCAGCTGCAGGGAATTCGCCCTAAACACCATATATTTT. The chain employs TRBV21-1 and TRBJ1-3. TRBV21-1 is a listed pseudogene. The CDR3 is made up of 14 amino acids.

The chain combines TRBV7-6 with TRBJ2-7; TRBD2 matches at 9 bases. The CDR3 spans 15 residues. Germline CDR1 and CDR2: SGHVS and FNYEAQ. V trimming: 5 bases; J trimming: 5 bases; junction bases outside the gene matches: 10. The CDR3 protein is CASSLRSGGSDEQYF. The CDR3 DNA reads as TGTGCCAGCAGCCTCAGGAGCGGGGGGTCCGACGAGCAGTACTTC.

The gene calls are TRBV4-1 and TRBJ2-3; D gene ambiguous. V shed 2 bases and J shed 5 bases, with 11 bases lying between them. Germline CDR1 reads MGHRA; CDR2 reads YSYEKL. The CDR3 consists of 14 residues. CDR3 nucleotide sequence: TGCGCCAGCAGCCAAAAGAGGCTACAAGATACGCAGTATTTT. This codes for CASSQKRLQDTQYF.

J is TRBJ2-5 and V is TRBV2; D gene uncertain. The CDR3 loop spans 12 amino acids. V lost 7 bases and J lost 7, with 13 bases in between. Germline assignment: CDR1 SNHLY and CDR2 FYNNEI. This CDR3 is CASTPDWGTQYF. The CDR3 bases are TGTGCCAGCACCCCTGATTGGGGGACCCAGTACTTC. The variable domain in full, completed from reference TRBV2 and TRBJ2-5, reads EPEVTQTPSHQVTQMGQEVILRCVPISNHLYFYWYRQILGQKVEFLVSFYNNEISEKSEIFDDQFSVERPDGSNFTLKIRSTKLEDSAMYFCASTPDWGTQYFGPGTRLLVL.

A few counts support this clone. The chain uses TRBV19 and TRBJ1-5, with D unresolved. This CDR3 is built from 16 residues. Germline CDR1 is LNHDA and CDR2 is SQIVND (reference sequence). The V end was cut by 6 bases, the J end by 3 bases, with 18 bases between. CDR3 bases: TGTGCCAGTAGAATTACTTCCGGGTCTATCAATCAGCCCCAGCATTTT. Translating gives CASRITSGSINQPQHF.

This chain links TRBV7-9 with TRBJ1-1; D gene uncertain. The V gene's germline CDR1 is SEHNR and CDR2 FQNEAQ (reference sequence). Trimming took 3 bases from V and 1 from J, leaving 9 bases between them. The CDR3 loop spans 14 amino acids. The CDR3 region has the DNA TGTGCCAGCAGCTTTGGCCCGGGGAACACTGAAGCTTTCTTT. Its protein product is CASSFGPGNTEAFF. The variable domain in full, completed from reference TRBV7-9 and TRBJ1-1, reads DTGVSQNPRHKITKRGQNVTFRCDPISEHNRLYWYRQTLGQGPEFLTYFQNEAQLEKSRLLSDRFSAERPKGSFSTLEIQRTEQGDSAMYLCASSFGPGNTEAFFGQGTRLTVV.

The CDR3 nucleotides are TGTGCCAGCAGCCCCCCGTGGCTAGCGGAAAACACAGATACGCAGTATTTT. It codes for CASSPPWLAENTDTQYF. This chain connects TRBV7-2 to TRBJ2-3, with 7 positions matching TRBD2. The CDR3 runs to 17 residues. Germline loops: CDR1 SGHTA, CDR2 FQGNSA. V shed 5 bases, J shed 2 bases, and the junction held 13 bases outside the gene matches.

The genes are TRBV6-5 and TRBJ1-1; D uncertain. Germline V gene sequence: CDR1 MNHEY, CDR2 SVGAGI. Trimming took off 4 bases at V and 5 bases at J, with 8 bases between the two ends. This CDR3 spans 12 amino acids. CDR3 region: CASSSRETEAFF. CDR3 coding DNA: TGTGCCAGCAGTTCAAGGGAAACTGAAGCTTTCTTT.

The V call is TRBV11-1, the J call TRBJ1-5; D is possibly TRBD1 (6 bases). The CDR3 loop spans 17 amino acids. CDR1 is SGHAT, CDR2 FQDESV, per germline (reference sequence). The ends were cut back, 5 bases at V and 1 base at J, with 18 bases in the middle. This chain's CDR3 is CASSQVLGQGSNQPQHF. CDR3 nucleotide sequence: TGTGCCAGCAGCCAAGTGCTAGGCCAGGGGAGCAATCAGCCCCAGCATTTT.

This chain joins TRBV23-1 and TRBJ2-7, with a weak D call TRBD2 (5 bases). TRBV23-1 is marked as an open reading frame, function uncertain. Trimming took 0 bases from V and 4 from J, leaving 19 bases between them. The CDR3 runs 17 residues. For the CDR3, the DNA is TGCGCCAGCAGTCAATCGGCAGAGCGGACGGACCTTTACGAGCAGTACTTC. It yields the protein CASSQSAERTDLYEQYF.